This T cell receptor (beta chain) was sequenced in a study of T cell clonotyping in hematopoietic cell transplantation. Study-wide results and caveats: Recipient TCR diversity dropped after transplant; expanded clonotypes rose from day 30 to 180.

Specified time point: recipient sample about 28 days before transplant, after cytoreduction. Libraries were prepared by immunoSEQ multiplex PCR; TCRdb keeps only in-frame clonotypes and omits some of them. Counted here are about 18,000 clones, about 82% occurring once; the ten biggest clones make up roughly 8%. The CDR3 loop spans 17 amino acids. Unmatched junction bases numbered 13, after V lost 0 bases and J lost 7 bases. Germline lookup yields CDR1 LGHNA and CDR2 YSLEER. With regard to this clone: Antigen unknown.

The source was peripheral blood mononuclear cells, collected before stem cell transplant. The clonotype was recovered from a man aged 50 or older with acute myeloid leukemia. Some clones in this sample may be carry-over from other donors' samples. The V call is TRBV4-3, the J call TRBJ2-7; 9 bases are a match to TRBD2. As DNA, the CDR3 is TGCGCCAGCAGCCAAGATAACAGCGGGGGGCTCTTGGGGGAGCAGTACTTC. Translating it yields CASSQDNSGGLLGEQYF.